One and the same sample provided the 27 T cell receptor beta chains below, sequenced in a study of Graves' ophthalmopathy and Graves' hyperthyroidism (dated by TCRdb to about 2018). The sequencer was an Illumina HiSeq 2000. TCR beta CDR3 regions were amplified from RNA transcripts for repertoire sequencing. The first round was an RT-PCR using HTBI primers with the Qiagen OneStep RT-PCR kit, and this first round was followed by a second-round multiplex PCR, then size selection and purification. TCRdb itself trimmed the public reads at Q25 with fastp, ran MiXCR and retained productive beta chains. CDR3 protein sequences are deduplicated, and each keeps its most common genes and DNA. Here the sample has 580,000 or so distinct CDR3 sequences; under 45% occur a single time. The ten largest clones take up about 4.6% of the sample. Specimen: peripheral blood or thyroid tissue (not recorded which). The receptor set was obtained from an adult man with Graves' hyperthyroidism.

In the case of this clonotype: A single base separates this from a much larger clone, so it may be a read error. The rearrangement links TRBV12-3 or TRBV12-4 to TRBJ2-7; D may match TRBD1 or TRBD2 (5 bases each). The CDR3 is made up of 15 amino acids. V dropped 5 bases and J dropped 3 bases, with 17 bases sitting between them. DNA for the CDR3: TGTGCCAGCAGTCCACCTCCCGGGGCGGACTACGAGCAGTACTTC. It yields the protein CASSPPPGADYEQYF.

This clonotype occurred a few times. The V gene is TRBV2, the J gene TRBJ1-2; 7 nucleotides agree with TRBD1. The CDR3 contains 14 residues. Germline CDR1 SNHLY, CDR2 FYNNEI. The ends lost 5 bases at V and 4 bases at J; junction bases unmatched: 7. CDR3 region: CASSLGGRTYGYTF. DNA for the CDR3: TGTGCCAGCAGTTTAGGGGGCAGAACCTATGGCTACACCTTC.

The chain is built from TRBV20-1 and TRBJ1-3; D ambiguous. Germline CDR1 and CDR2: DFQATT and SNEGSKA (reference sequence). The length of the CDR3 is 11 residues. The ends were cut back, 8 bases at V and 4 bases at J, with 9 bases in the middle. The CDR3 is CSPDVGNTIYF. The CDR3 coding sequence is TGCAGTCCTGACGTAGGAAACACCATATATTTT.

The chain has TRBV9 and TRBJ2-5; D perhaps matches TRBD1 (5 bases). The end of the DNA is better explained by TRBJ2-1, so the J call may be wrong. CDR3 length equals 13 residues. Germline-derived CDR1 and CDR2 are SGDLS and YYNGEE. The CDR3 nucleotides read TGTGCCAGCAGCTTTGACAGATCCGATGAGCAGTTCTTC. Translation gives CASSFDRSDEQFF.

This clonotype has at least ten counts. The chain recombines TRBV6-5 with TRBJ1-2; the D gene is possibly TRBD1 (5 bases). V dropped 7 bases and J dropped 0 bases, with 9 bases sitting between them. The CDR3 consists of 13 residues. Germline loops: CDR1 MNHEY, CDR2 SVGAGI. The DNA for the CDR3 is TGTGCCAGCACCAGGGTTTCTAACTATGGCTACACCTTC. Residues: CASTRVSNYGYTF.

The table lists this clonotype with many counts. The rearrangement joins TRBV10-2 to TRBJ1-6, with D tentatively TRBD1 (6 bases). V was clipped by 2 bases and J by 10 bases, with 21 bases between them. The CDR3 extends over 17 amino acids. From germline, CDR1 is WSHSY and CDR2 SAAADI. The CDR3 reads CASSEGPGNSQGSPLHF. For the CDR3, the DNA is TGCGCCAGCAGTGAGGGTCCCGGGAATTCGCAGGGGTCACCCCTCCACTTT.

This clonotype was recorded many times. The rearrangement joins TRBV10-2 to TRBJ1-1; 11 positions match TRBD1. The CDR3 has 14 amino acids. Germline V gene sequence: CDR1 WSHSY, CDR2 SAAADI. The J segment lost 1 base and the V segment lost 7 bases, leaving 2 bases of the junction unmatched. CDR3 bases: TGCGCCAGCAACGGACAGGGGGCGAACACTGAAGCTTTCTTT. Residues: CASNGQGANTEAFF.

The J gene is TRBJ1-2, the V gene TRBV20-1; D is uncertain. CDR1 and CDR2 from the germline V gene are DFQATT and SNEGSKA (reference sequence). This CDR3 region has 12 residues. Trimming shortened V by 3 bases and J by 12 bases, and 17 bases separated the two germline ends. In DNA form, the CDR3 reads TGCAGTGCTAGCATGGGTGCCTCTGGAAACACCTTC. Its protein is CSASMGASGNTF.

The J gene is TRBJ2-7, the V gene TRBV5-4; 7 bases match TRBD2. V shed 5 bases, J shed 6 bases, and the junction held 17 bases outside the gene matches. Germline V CDR1 and CDR2: SGHNT, YYREEE (reference sequence). CDR3 length: 16 amino acids. The CDR3 coding sequence is TGTGCCAGCAGACCGGATGGGAGCGGGACCTTCGGCGAGCAGTACTTC. Residues: CASRPDGSGTFGEQYF.

This clonotype was seen more than once but under ten times. J is TRBJ2-6 and V is TRBV6-6; 8 bases are a match to TRBD2. The CDR3 length is 16 residues. V dropped 5 bases and J dropped 0; count of bases not matched to a gene: 3. The germline gives CDR1 MNHNY, CDR2 SVGAGI (reference sequence). The CDR3 loop is CASSRGGASGANVLTF. Here the CDR3 DNA reads TGTGCCAGCAGTCGGGGGGGGGCCTCTGGGGCCAACGTCCTGACTTTC.

Note on this clonotype: A single base separates this from a much larger clone, so it may be a read error. The rearrangement joins TRBV12-5 to TRBJ2-7; D possibly corresponds to TRBD2 (5 bases). The CDR3 extends over 15 amino acids. V lost 1 base, J lost 0 bases, and 10 bases lay in between. CDR1 is LGHNT, CDR2 FRNRAP, per germline. The DNA of the CDR3 is TGTGCTAGTGGTTTGGCTCTTCGGGACTCCTACGAGCAGTACTTC. This codes for CASGLALRDSYEQYF.

The CDR3 here is CASSSTGASQETQYF. The CDR3 region has the DNA TGCGCCAGCAGCTCAACCGGGGCCAGCCAAGAGACCCAGTACTTC. The gene calls are TRBV5-1 and TRBJ2-5, with D tentatively TRBD1 or TRBD2 (5 bases each). This CDR3 is 15 amino acids long. Germline CDR1 and CDR2: SGHRS and YFSETQ. The germline V and J ends were trimmed by 3 bases and 1 base, with 13 bases remaining between them.

This clonotype was observed many times. The chain couples TRBV12-3 or TRBV12-4 to TRBJ1-1; 8 bases agree with TRBD1. The CDR3 contains 13 residues. J gave up 5 bases and V 5 bases, and 4 bases lay outside the gene matches. CDR3 protein: CASSTGGWTEAFF. The DNA for the CDR3 is TGTGCCAGCAGTACAGGGGGGTGGACTGAAGCTTTCTTT.

This clonotype was observed many times. CDR3 amino acids: CASRKTGNDFYEQYF. The DNA for the CDR3 is TGTGCCAGCAGGAAAACAGGTAACGACTTCTACGAGCAGTACTTC. The genes are TRBV5-5 and TRBJ2-7; maybe TRBD1 (5 bases). The CDR3 is 15 amino acids. Per the germline V gene, CDR1 is SGHKS and CDR2 is YYEKEE (reference sequence). Trimming left V 5 bases short and J 3 bases short, with 18 bases between. Filled out from reference TRBV5-5 and TRBJ2-7, the complete variable domain reads DAGVTQSPTHLIKTRGQQVTLRCSPISGHKSVSWYQQVLGQGPQFIFQYYEKEERGRGNFPDRFSARQFPNYSSELNVNALLLGDSALYLCASRKTGNDFYEQYFGPGTRLTVT.

This clonotype turned up a few times. A single base separates this from a much larger clone, so it may be a read error. V and J are TRBV28 and TRBJ1-2, with 7 positions matching TRBD1. The CDR3 totals 16 residues. Germline V gives CDR1 MDHEN, CDR2 SYDVKM. The CDR3, as DNA: TGTGCCGGCAGTTCCCGAACAGGGGCAATAGGCTATGGCTACACCTTC. It codes for CAGSSRTGAIGYGYTF.

This clonotype was seen many times. The genes are TRBV2 and TRBJ2-5, with D hard to call. Germline V gene lookup returns CDR1 SNHLY and CDR2 FYNNEI. V was pared by 4 bases and J by 0 bases, with 6 bases between. The length of the CDR3 is 13 residues. The CDR3 protein is CASSGYDQETQYF. CDR3 DNA: TGTGCCAGCAGTGGCTACGACCAAGAGACCCAGTACTTC.

With respect to this clonotype: A much larger clone differs from this one at a single base, so this may be a read error. The conserved phenylalanine or tryptophan is not found at the CDR3 terminus, so this likely reflects a read error. The chain is built from TRBV6-5 and TRBJ1-2, with 10 bases that match TRBD1. Germline V gene sequence: CDR1 MNHEY, CDR2 SVGAGI. V dropped 5 bases and J dropped 8; count of bases not matched to a gene: 14. This CDR3 region has 16 residues. CDR3 in DNA: TGTGCCAGCAGTCGATCCGTGGGACAGGGGTCGCAGGGCTACACCCTC. As protein: CASSRSVGQGSQGYTL.

The chain carries TRBV19 and TRBJ2-7, with 11 bases lining up with TRBD2. The J call could be wrong; TRBJ2-1 is a better fit for the DNA end. This CDR3 region has 15 residues. Looked up from germline, CDR1 is LNHDA and CDR2 is SQIVND (reference sequence). The CDR3 sequence is CASRGLAGGSNEQFF. DNA of the CDR3: TGTGCCAGTAGGGGTCTAGCGGGAGGCTCTAATGAGCAGTTCTTC.

This chain's CDR3 is CSASWRGNVGQYF. CDR3 nucleotide sequence: TGCAGCGCCTCTTGGCGGGGCAATGTGGGGCAGTACTTC. This chain uses TRBV20-1 with TRBJ2-7; maybe TRBD2 (6 bases). The germline CDR1 and CDR2 sequences are DFQATT and SNEGSKA (reference sequence). The CDR3 extends over 13 amino acids.

The sample holds many counts of this clonotype. The chain couples TRBV20-1 to TRBJ1-3, with TRBD1 as a possible D gene (5 bases). V was cut by 6 bases and J by 1 base, with 19 bases left in between. This CDR3 has 16 residues. Germline CDR1 reads DFQATT; CDR2 reads SNEGSKA (reference sequence). In DNA, the CDR3 is TGCAGTGCCAGGGACTGGGCAGGTGAATCTGGAAACACCATATATTTT. Protein sequence: CSARDWAGESGNTIYF.

This clonotype has ten or more counts. The rearrangement links TRBV24-1 to TRBJ2-5; 7 nucleotides agree with TRBD2. The CDR3 runs to 14 residues. Per the germline V gene, CDR1 is KGHDR and CDR2 is SFDVKD. V dropped 5 bases and J dropped 1; count of bases not matched to a gene: 3. CDR3 nucleotide sequence: TGTGCCACCAGTGCCGGGGGGAGCCAAGAGACCCAGTACTTC. This gives the protein CATSAGGSQETQYF.

This clonotype has a count of ten or more. The chain recombines TRBV6-5 with TRBJ2-2; D is unclear. The CDR3 has 12 amino acids. V dropped 6 bases and J dropped 8 bases, with 10 bases sitting between them. Germline-derived CDR1 and CDR2 are MNHEY and SVGAGI. CDR3 DNA: TGTGCCAGCAGCCACCTTGAGGGGGAGCTGTTTTTT. Its translation is CASSHLEGELFF.

This clonotype has a count of ten or more. This chain links TRBV29-1 with TRBJ1-1; a possible D gene is TRBD1 (5 bases). Trimming stripped 3 bases from V and 7 bases from J, with 9 bases between. Per germline, CDR1 SQVTM and CDR2 ANQGSEA. This CDR3 contains 11 residues. CDR3 in amino acids: CSVDRAYEAFF. CDR3 nucleotides: TGCAGCGTTGACAGGGCCTATGAAGCTTTCTTT. Supplemented by reference TRBV29-1 and TRBJ1-1, the full variable domain reads SAVISQKPSRDICQRGTSLTIQCQVDSQVTMMFWYRQQPGQSLTLIATANQGSEATYESGFVIDKFPISRPNLTFSTLTVSNMSPEDSSIYLCSVDRAYEAFFGQGTRLTVV.

CDR3 in DNA: TGTGCCAGCAGCGTAGAAGCGGGAGGGGACTACGAGCAGTACTTC. Its protein product is CASSVEAGGDYEQYF. The chain combines TRBV9 with TRBJ2-7; 10 nucleotides match TRBD2. This CDR3 is built from 15 residues. CDR1 SGDLS and CDR2 YYNGEE come from the germline V gene. J lost 3 bases, V lost 0 bases, and 3 bases had no gene match.

This chain links TRBV24-1 with TRBJ1-2; D is unclear. In germline, CDR1 is KGHDR, CDR2 SFDVKD. The CDR3 runs to 13 residues. With 1 base removed from V and 2 bases from J, the gap between germline ends came to 4 bases. The CDR3 reads CATSDFGNYGYTF. CDR3 nucleotide sequence: TGTGCCACCAGTGATTTTGGGAACTATGGCTACACCTTC.

The CDR3 DNA reads as TGTGCCAGCAGCTTAATCGGGACGGGAGAGACCCAGTACTTC. It yields the protein CASSLIGTGETQYF. The chain links TRBV7-3 to TRBJ2-5; D possibly uses TRBD1 or TRBD2 (5 bases each). V gave up 1 base and J gave up 4 bases, with 10 bases separating them. CDR1 SGHTA and CDR2 FQGTGA come from the germline V gene. The CDR3 contains 14 residues.

J is TRBJ1-2 and V is TRBV29-1; 8 bases fit TRBD1. Germline loops: CDR1 SQVTM, CDR2 ANQGSEA. This CDR3 comprises 14 residues. With V trimmed by 6 bases and J by 7 bases, 13 bases remained unmatched. The CDR3 is CSVDPGTGRAGYTF. The CDR3 DNA is TGCAGCGTCGACCCCGGGACAGGACGGGCTGGCTACACCTTC.